The clone carrying this T cell receptor (beta chain) was picked up a small number of times. This sample is drawn from a study of regulatory T cells in long-lasting Graves disease. Germline assignment: CDR1 SEHNR and CDR2 FQNEAQ (reference sequence). This CDR3 has 15 residues. Trimming removed 5 bases at V and 5 bases at J, with 18 bases between. Specified time point: newly diagnosed GD, antithyroid drugs for less than 3 months. From RNA extracted from PBMCs, the TCR library was made. Assembly of TCR beta libraries relied on iRepertoire HTBI primers together with Arm-PCR of CDR3 regions. Original methodology: Segment identification across samples yielded roughly 62 TRBV and some 13 TRBJ segments. TCRdb re-derived calls from the multiplex PCR reads in MiXCR, one entry per CDR3 protein. TCRdb, not the authors, supplied the V and J calls. The table has 450,000 to 500,000 distinct CDR3 sequences, roughly 16% seen once.

This sample also belongs to another study, concerning T cells in Graves' hyperthyroidism and ophthalmopathy. That work contributes: The TCR CDR3 was amplified in a first-round RT-PCR using the HTBI primer set.

Sequences were derived from peripheral blood mononuclear cells (PBMCs), sampled at new diagnosis, from a patient treated with antithyroid drugs. J is TRBJ2-5 and V is TRBV7-9; TRBD1 might be the D (6 bases). The TCR sequence derives from a man aged 40-50 years with Graves disease. CDR3 nucleotides: TGTGCCAGCAGCACCGGACAGCTAATATGGGAGACCCAGTACTTC. Translation gives CASSTGQLIWETQYF.